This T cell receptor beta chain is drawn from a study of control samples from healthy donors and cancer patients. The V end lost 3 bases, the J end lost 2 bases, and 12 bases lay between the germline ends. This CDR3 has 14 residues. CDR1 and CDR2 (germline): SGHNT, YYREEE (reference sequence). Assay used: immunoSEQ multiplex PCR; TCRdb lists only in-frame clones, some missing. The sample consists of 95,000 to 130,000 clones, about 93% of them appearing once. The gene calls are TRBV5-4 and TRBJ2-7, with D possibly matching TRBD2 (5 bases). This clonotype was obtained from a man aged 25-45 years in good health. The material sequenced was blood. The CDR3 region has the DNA TGTGCCAGCAGCTCTCAGGACTCCCCCTACGAGCAGTACTTC. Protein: CASSSQDSPYEQYF.